The clone carrying this T cell receptor beta chain was counted a few times. These data originate in a study of cytomegalovirus exposure and HLA in healthy donors. CDR3 size: 19 residues. J lost 2 bases, V lost 3 bases, and 13 bases had no gene match. The germline V gene has CDR1 LNHDA and CDR2 SQIVND (reference sequence). PCR primers comprised 60 Vbeta and 13 Jbeta primers. The assay was immunoSEQ multiplex PCR, and TCRdb's table has in-frame clones only and misses some. The table shows roughly 100,000 clones, with 10% to 15% occurring only once. The sample was PBMCs. The TCR was taken from a middle-aged man in good health and CMV-seropositive. This chain joins TRBV19 and TRBJ2-3, with 11 bases identical to TRBD2. The DNA for the CDR3 is TGTGCCAGTAGTATTCAAGGCCCCCCTAGCGGGAGGCCCACAGATACGCAGTATTTT. The encoded protein is CASSIQGPPSGRPTDTQYF. Combining the CDR3 with reference TRBV19 and TRBJ2-3 gives the whole variable domain DGGITQSPKYLFRKEGQNVTLSCEQNLNHDAMYWYRQDPGQGLRLIYYSQIVNDFQKGDIAEGYSVSREKKESFPLTVTSAQKNPTAFYLCASSIQGPPSGRPTDTQYFGPGTRLTVL.